This section outlines one TCR beta chain sequence together with its context. Its antigen is as yet unknown. CDR3 length: 15 amino acids. V trimming: 5 bases; J trimming: 0 bases; junction bases outside the gene matches: 5. Germline-derived CDR1 and CDR2 are LGHNT and FRNRAP. These data come from a study of cytomegalovirus exposure and HLA in healthy donors. Study as a whole: Sequencing of 180 million or so T cells in an earlier analysis found around 110 million unique TCR beta sequences.

This PCR relied on a set of 60 Vbeta primers and 13 Jbeta primers. Here immunoSEQ multiplex PCR was the method, and the copy in TCRdb shows in-frame clones only, minus some. This sample's table has some 70,000 clones. Points from the study as a whole: Researchers reported in a later analysis that common viral pathogens appeared linked to several top clusters. Investigators reported 150 to 200 TCR beta chains as tied to cytomegalovirus.

The V and J genes are TRBV12-5 and TRBJ1-1, with TRBD1 matching over 8 bases. Sequenced sample: PBMCs. This receptor was identified in a middle-aged man in good health and CMV-seronegative. CDR3 amino acids: CASGPRQGMNTEAFF. Here the CDR3 DNA reads TGTGCTAGTGGTCCCAGACAGGGGATGAACACTGAAGCTTTCTTT.